This T cell receptor (beta chain) appears in the sequencing data of a study of T cell changes during pregnancy in multiple sclerosis. V dropped 4 bases and J dropped 4 bases, with 16 bases sitting between them. Looked up from germline, CDR1 is SEHNR and CDR2 is FQNEAQ (reference sequence). The CDR3 extends over 15 amino acids. Using immunoSEQ multiplex PCR, the repertoire was profiled, and TCRdb retains in-frame clones only, with some absent. The sample lists 70,000 to 80,000 clones, around 90% occurring once. The TCR comes from a female donor with multiple sclerosis, enrolled in a pregnancy study. V usage is TRBV7-9 and J usage is TRBJ1-2; D may be TRBD1 (6 bases). The material was CD4+ T cells from peripheral blood mononuclear cells, obtained before pregnancy. CDR3 in amino acids: CASSYGTPVIYGYTF. The CDR3 nucleotides read TGTGCCAGCAGCTACGGGACACCAGTAATCTATGGCTACACCTTC.